The present entry profiles one T cell receptor beta chain with its context. Its specificity is unknown. The V gene end was trimmed by 1 base and the J gene end by 7 bases; junction bases not matched to a gene: 8. The CDR3 is made up of 15 amino acids. The germline V gene encodes CDR1 MNHNS and CDR2 SASEGT. The sample is drawn from a study of chemoradiotherapy in HPV16-positive cancers. Sequencing used immunoSEQ multiplex PCR; TCRdb keeps in-frame clones, though not all of them. The sample has around 23,000 clones; around nine tenths are singletons. Overall study findings and caveats: During treatment, candidate HPV-specific clones and E7-related motifs expanded in tumor.

The rearrangement links TRBV6-1 to TRBJ2-3; the match to TRBD2 covers 7 bases. The sample here was blood, taken from a patient who underwent chemoradiotherapy. The source of this sequence is a human donor with HPV-associated anogenital cancer. For the CDR3, the DNA is TGTGCCAGCAGTGAAGTAGGAGGCGGGAGTAATACGCAGTATTTT. This translates into CASSEVGGGSNTQYF.